These T cell receptor beta chains were read from a single sample in a study of T cells in Graves' hyperthyroidism and ophthalmopathy. TCRdb reprocessed the multiplex PCR reads via MiXCR and lists one record per CDR3 protein. The sample comprises about 360,000 distinct CDR3 sequences, roughly an eighth of which are singletons, and 9.2% rests with the top ten. The source material was blood. The receptors were sampled from a woman aged 18-29 years with Graves' hyperthyroidism. Both conserved end residues are part of each CDR3. A D gene is named only where the DNA matches it firmly. Clone size, where shown, is once, few, many, or a class for clones that have expanded.

>-|TRBV6-2/TRBV6-3|TRBJ1-1|-
CASSGEGGETEASF
TGTGCCAGCAGCGGAGAGGGAGGGGAGACTGAAGCCTCCTTT
>-|TRBV12-3/TRBV12-4|TRBJ2-7|-
CASSLDPGVRPGDGQYF
TGTGCCAGCAGTTTAGACCCAGGGGTTAGACCGGGTGACGGGCAGTACTTC
>-|TRBV5-1|TRBJ2-2|few
CASSLMSSNTGELFF
TGCGCCAGCAGCTTGATGAGCTCGAACACCGGGGAGCTGTTTTTT
>-|TRBV13|TRBJ2-7|-
CASSSQRQFNEQYF
TGTGCCAGCAGCTCCCAGCGGCAGTTCAACGAGCAGTACTTC
>TRBD1|TRBV28|TRBJ2-5|many
CASSLTGGVETQYF
TGTGCCAGCAGTTTGACAGGGGGCGTAGAGACCCAGTACTTC
>-|TRBV19|TRBJ1-6|few
CASSQGQHRSPLHF
TGTGCCAGTAGTCAGGGACAACATCGTTCACCCCTCCACTTT
>TRBD2|TRBV11-2|TRBJ2-3|many
CASRRLAGMADTQYF
TGTGCCAGCAGGAGACTAGCGGGGATGGCAGATACGCAGTATTTT
>TRBD2|TRBV7-8|TRBJ2-1|many
CASSLGTSGRADYNEQFF
TGTGCCAGCAGCTTAGGGACTAGCGGGAGGGCGGACTACAATGAGCAGTTCTTC
>-|TRBV15|TRBJ1-5|few
CATSRQGNQPQHF
TGTGCCACCTCACGACAGGGCAATCAGCCCCAGCATTTT
>-|TRBV3-1|TRBJ1-4|-
CASSQGNSYNEKLFF
TGTGCCAGCAGCCAAGGAAACAGCTATAATGAAAAACTGTTTTTT
>TRBD2|TRBV7-9|TRBJ2-5|-
CASSPSGYLAGSMDQYF
TGTGCCAGCAGCCCCTCAGGGTACCTAGCGGGCTCAATGGACCAGTACTTC